The source of this TCR beta chain is a study of blood T cell repertoires in COVID-19. On the study more broadly: Material from acute and convalescent COVID-19 was sourced from the United States, Italy and Spain. PBMCs, B-cell-depleted T cells, or T cells were the source of the cDNA or gDNA that made up the material.

Original analysis: Amplification with reference gene primers provided the estimates of nucleated cell counts. Sequencing used immunoSEQ multiplex PCR; TCRdb keeps in-frame clones, though not all of them. V and J calls and clone size follow that table, whereas D and trimming were derived from the DNA. The repertoire holds some 200,000 clones, with 80% to 85% as singletons. The CDR3 is 14 amino acids. The trim removed 4 bases at V and 5 bases at J, leaving 4 bases unmatched. CDR1 and CDR2 from the germline V gene are SGHNT and YENEEA. The TCR was taken from a woman aged 60 to 75 with acute or convalescent COVID-19. The V call is TRBV11-3, the J call TRBJ2-1; TRBD2 matches 8 bases. The sequencing sample was made of peripheral blood. The CDR3 sequence: CASSSGGPHNEQFF. The CDR3 DNA is TGTGCCAGCAGCTCGGGGGGGCCCCACAATGAGCAGTTCTTC.